This record covers a single T cell receptor beta chain. Its target is unknown. The PCR was carried out with 60 Vbeta primers and 13 Jbeta primers. Libraries were prepared by immunoSEQ multiplex PCR; TCRdb keeps only in-frame clonotypes and omits some of them. The sample table includes tens of thousands of clones. The data are from a study of cytomegalovirus exposure and HLA in healthy donors. For the study at large: Drawn from HLA-typed donors, 83 million or so unique TCRs were held in an early data release. Findings and limits, study-wide: According to reports, the classifier identified cytomegalovirus status with high specificity and sensitivity. Sequencing had likely introduced a cluster of highly shared sequence variants as an artifact. A later analysis, which compared TCR beta chains of equal frequency, found the HLA-associated ones more clonally expanded.

The germline CDR1 and CDR2 sequences are SEHNR and FQNEAQ (reference sequence). The CDR3 runs 14 residues. Trimming took 3 bases from V and 2 from J, leaving 10 bases between them. This sequence originates from a man between 25 and 39 years old in good health and CMV-seronegative. The chain employs TRBV7-9 and TRBJ1-1; D is possibly TRBD1 (5 bases). The sequenced sample consisted of PBMCs. CDR3 residues: CASSLTVPNTEAFF. CDR3 DNA sequence: TGTGCCAGCAGCTTGACAGTTCCCAACACTGAAGCTTTCTTT.